There are many counts of the clone carrying this TCR beta chain. Antigen: not known. Trimming removed 1 base from V and 4 bases from J, with 16 bases in between. The CDR3 loop spans 16 amino acids. Germline CDR1 is SGHVS and CDR2 is FQNEAQ. The sample is drawn from a study of breast tumors, draining lymph nodes, adjacent tissues. General observations from the study: Luminal-like breast cancer showed significantly higher tumor–nontumor repertoire similarity than basal-like.

Each CDR3 protein is one row after TCRdb ran MiXCR on the multiplex PCR reads. The sample carries roughly 49,000 distinct CDR3 sequences, 42% recorded once. Sequenced material: breast tumor tissue. This sequence originates from a female donor with breast cancer. Some clones in this sample may be carry-over from other donors' samples. The chain carries TRBV7-8 and TRBJ2-5; tentatively, D is TRBD2 (7 bases). The CDR3 region is CASSLGGAGEGETQYF. The CDR3 DNA follows: TGTGCCAGCAGCTTAGGGGGGGCAGGGGAGGGAGAGACCCAGTACTTC. Full variable domain (remainder filled in from reference TRBV7-8 and TRBJ2-5): GAGVSQSPRYKVAKRGQDVALRCDPISGHVSLFWYQQALGQGPEFLTYFQNEAQLDKSGLPSDRFFAERPEGSVSTLKIQRTQQEDSAVYLCASSLGGAGEGETQYFGPGTRLLVL.